The T cell receptor beta chain under discussion was sequenced for a study of T-cell reconstitution after alpha-beta-depleted transplantation in children. During its preparation, the TCRbeta library received unique molecular identifiers. MiXCR, applied by TCRdb to the PCR reads, yields one record per CDR3 protein. The sample shows more than 450,000 distinct CDR3 sequences, about 17% of them seen only once. The V gene end was trimmed by 6 bases and the J gene end by 6 bases; junction bases not matched to a gene: 5. The CDR3 has 14 amino acids. Germline V lookup: CDR1 DFQATT, CDR2 SNEGSKA (reference sequence).

The TCR was taken from a human donor who donated a stem cell graft to a child with acute lymphoblastic leukemia. The gene calls are TRBV20-1 and TRBJ2-1, with 13 nucleotides matching TRBD2. The sample in question was PBMCs from the stem cell graft donor, obtained from the stem cell graft. Here the CDR3 reads CSAGGLAGINEQFF. CDR3 bases: TGCAGTGCGGGGGGACTAGCGGGAATCAATGAGCAGTTCTTC.